This T cell receptor beta chain was profiled in a study of T cells in Graves' hyperthyroidism and ophthalmopathy. The CDR3 is 15 amino acids. V lost 0 bases and J 6 bases, leaving 13 bases between the germline ends. Germline CDR1 reads SGDLS; CDR2 reads YYNGEE. From RNA transcripts, TCR beta CDR3 regions were amplified. In the first-round RT-PCR of the TCR CDR3, the HTBI primer set was used. One entry per CDR3 protein, called by TCRdb with MiXCR from the multiplex PCR reads. The sample consists of 250,000 to 300,000 distinct CDR3 sequences, roughly 15% of them appearing once. In the case of this clonotype: Its target is unknown.

Study findings and constraints: Most thyroid clonotypes that were expanded above 0.001 also turned up in blood.

The clonotype was recovered from a woman in her 40s with Graves' hyperthyroidism. The rearrangement uses TRBV9 and TRBJ1-5; tentative D call: TRBD1 (5 bases). Sequenced input: blood. In nucleotides, the CDR3 is TGTGCCAGCAGCGTAGATCCAGGGCCTAGTCAGCCCCAGCATTTT. This sequence encodes CASSVDPGPSQPQHF.